This TCR beta chain emerged from a study of T-cell reconstitution after alpha-beta-depleted transplantation in children. CDR1 DFQATT and CDR2 SNEGSKA come from the germline V gene (reference sequence). This CDR3 spans 16 amino acids. V was pared by 3 bases and J by 2 bases, with 7 bases of the junction left unmatched. Preparation of the TCRbeta library used unique molecular identifiers. One entry per CDR3 protein, called by TCRdb with MiXCR from the PCR reads. The sample includes some 830,000 distinct CDR3 sequences, roughly 15% of them seen just once. The sequence derives from a male patient between 5 and 17 years old who had a stem cell transplant for acute lymphoblastic leukemia, so the T cells may come from the graft donor. The sample here was PBMCs, mostly from graft donor cells, taken 360 days after TCRalphabeta/CD19-depleted stem cell transplant. The rearrangement joins TRBV20-1 to TRBJ2-7; the match to TRBD2 covers 13 bases. The chain's CDR3 is CSARRLGTSGTYEQYF. The CDR3 region has the DNA TGCAGTGCTAGGCGCCTGGGGACTAGCGGGACCTACGAGCAGTACTTC.